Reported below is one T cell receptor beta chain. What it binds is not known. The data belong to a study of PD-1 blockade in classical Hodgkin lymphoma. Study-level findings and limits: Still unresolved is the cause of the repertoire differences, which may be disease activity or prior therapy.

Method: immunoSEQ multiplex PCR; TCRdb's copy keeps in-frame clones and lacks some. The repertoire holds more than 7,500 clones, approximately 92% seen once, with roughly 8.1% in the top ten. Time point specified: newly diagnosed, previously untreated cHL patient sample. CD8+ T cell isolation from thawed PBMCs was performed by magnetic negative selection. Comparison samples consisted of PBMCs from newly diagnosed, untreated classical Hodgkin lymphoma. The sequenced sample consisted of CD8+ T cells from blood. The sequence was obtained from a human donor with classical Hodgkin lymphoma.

The CDR3 region is CASSRRTVEAFF. CDR3 nucleotides: TGTGCCAGCAGCCGGAGAACAGTCGAAGCTTTCTTT. The rearrangement uses TRBV21-1 and TRBJ1-1. TRBV21-1 counts as a pseudogene. The CDR3 extends over 12 amino acids.